This paragraph reports one T cell receptor beta chain. Its antigen is unidentified. The data belong to a study of blood T cells in healthy people across ages. Notes on the study in general: With unsorted PBMCs, a conclusive comparison of naive versus antigen-experienced cells was not possible. Donor CMV status was unknown, possibly confounding expanded clonotype changes.

V lost 0 bases, J lost 10 bases, and 10 bases lay in between. The CDR3 loop spans 13 amino acids. Per germline, CDR1 LGHNA and CDR2 YSLEER. A second PCR, run for roughly 7 to 12 cycles, used a sample-barcoded 5' primer plus a J-beta primer mix. Every single cDNA molecule received a tag from a template-switch adaptor with 12 random nucleotides. TCRdb re-analysed the 5' RACE reads in MiXCR, keeping a single row per CDR3 protein. The data contain about 1.8 million distinct CDR3 sequences, about 50% of them seen just once; the ten biggest clones take up over 2%. This clonotype originated in a woman between 40 and 50 years old in good health. Sequenced material: blood. The chain joins TRBV4-3 to TRBJ2-1; D is unclear. The DNA for the CDR3 is TGCGCCAGCAGCCAAGACTTAGCCTGGGAGCAGTTCTTC. This translates into CASSQDLAWEQFF.